This T cell receptor beta chain originates from a study of PD-1 blockade in classical Hodgkin lymphoma. Study details: Patients were infused with nivolumab 3 mg/kg every 2 weeks.

The germline gives CDR1 SGHTA, CDR2 FQGNSA. V lost 2 bases to trimming and J lost 0 bases, with 7 bases between them. This CDR3 comprises 14 residues. Details on this clone: Its cognate antigen is unknown.

Each patient experienced a relapse that followed autologous stem cell transplantation, and brentuximab vedotin exposure varied. TCRdb's table, derived via immunoSEQ multiplex PCR, lists solely in-frame clones and lacks some. The sample includes 20,000 to 30,000 clones, more than 80% of them seen just once. Overall study results and limits: Complete responders started with a diversity level that resembled newly diagnosed patients at baseline.

The sequenced sample was peripheral blood mononuclear cells (PBMCs), obtained before the second cycle of nivolumab. The chain uses TRBV7-2 and TRBJ1-1; possible D gene TRBD1, 5 bases. The TCR was taken from a human donor with classical Hodgkin lymphoma. The CDR3 DNA follows: TGTGCCAGCAGCTTACGGGGGGTGAACACTGAAGCTTTCTTT. It is translated as CASSLRGVNTEAFF.